What follows are 9 T cell receptor beta chains derived from one specimen sequenced in a study of TIL therapy for anti-PD-1-resistant metastatic lung cancer. This was the immunoSEQ v3 assay. The protocol was immunoSEQ multiplex PCR, while the TCRdb copy is restricted to in-frame clones and leaves out a portion. Of 45,000 to 75,000 clones listed, around nine tenths are singletons. Indicated time point: pre-treatment sample, taken before nivolumab and TIL therapy. The material was blood, obtained at baseline. These receptors were obtained from a person aged 25-85 years with non-small cell lung cancer.

The V call is TRBV4-1, the J call TRBJ2-7; D unclear. Trimming cost V 4 bases and J 3 bases, with 25 bases left between them. The CDR3 sequence is 18 residues long. CDR1 and CDR2 (germline): MGHRA, YSYEKL. In DNA form, the CDR3 reads TGCGCCAGCAGCCCCCGGGTTGGGGTACCATCCCTTGTCTACGAGCAGTACTTC. Amino acid sequence: CASSPRVGVPSLVYEQYF.

This chain connects TRBV6-1 to TRBJ2-3; 8 bases fit TRBD2. Germline lookup yields CDR1 MNHNS and CDR2 SASEGT. V dropped 4 bases and J dropped 2; count of bases not matched to a gene: 5. This CDR3 contains 15 residues. The CDR3 is CASSVAGTHTDTQYF. The CDR3 region has the DNA TGTGCCAGCAGTGTAGCGGGGACACACACAGATACGCAGTATTTT.

V usage is TRBV7-2 and J usage is TRBJ2-3; TRBD2 matches at 7 bases. J was trimmed by 0 bases and V by 1 base; bases with no gene match: 7. Germline V gene data show CDR1 as SGHTA and CDR2 as FQGNSA. The CDR3 spans 17 residues. Here the CDR3 reads CASSLVFAGVSTDTQYF. The CDR3 DNA is TGTGCCAGCAGCTTAGTTTTCGCGGGGGTCAGCACAGATACGCAGTATTTT.

The chain links TRBV28 to TRBJ2-7; 10 nucleotides align to TRBD2. With V trimmed by 3 bases and J by 0 bases, 5 bases remained unmatched. The CDR3 covers 16 residues. From germline, CDR1 is MDHEN and CDR2 SYDVKM. CDR3 sequence: CASSFPWTSGSYEQYF. The DNA of the CDR3 is TGTGCCAGCAGTTTCCCTTGGACTAGCGGCTCCTACGAGCAGTACTTC.

The chain has TRBV2 and TRBJ1-5; no firm D call. CDR3 size: 14 residues. Germline values: CDR1 SNHLY, CDR2 FYNNEI. V lost 8 bases to trimming and J lost 1 base, with 12 bases between them. CDR3 region: CASWALGSNQPQHF. CDR3 in DNA: TGTGCCAGCTGGGCATTAGGGAGCAATCAGCCCCAGCATTTT.

The chain joins TRBV5-1 to TRBJ2-7, with 8 bases aligning to TRBD1. This CDR3 has 16 amino acids. Losses at the gene ends were 4 bases for V and 6 bases for J; bases not matched to a gene: 15. Germline-derived CDR1 and CDR2 are SGHRS and YFSETQ. CDR3 amino acids: CASSPGMTGVYLEQYF. CDR3 in DNA: TGCGCCAGCAGCCCCGGGATGACAGGGGTCTACCTCGAGCAGTACTTC.

The rearrangement links TRBV27 to TRBJ2-7; the D gene could be TRBD1 or TRBD2 (6 bases each). V gave up 5 bases and J gave up 3 bases, with 17 bases separating them. CDR3 length equals 15 residues. CDR1 and CDR2 (germline): MNHEY, SMNVEV (reference sequence). The CDR3 bases are TGTGCCAGCAGTCCAAGCGGAGGGGGGAGCTACGAGCAGTACTTC. Amino acid sequence: CASSPSGGGSYEQYF.

CDR3 DNA sequence: TGTGCCAGCAGCTTAGAGGGGATAAGCTCCTACAATGAGCAGTTCTTC. This translates into CASSLEGISSYNEQFF. V usage is TRBV7-2 and J usage is TRBJ2-1, with D perhaps TRBD1 (5 bases). The V gene's germline CDR1 is SGHTA and CDR2 FQGNSA. The CDR3 covers 16 residues. Trimming stripped 1 base from V and 0 bases from J, with 10 bases between.

This chain connects TRBV7-9 to TRBJ2-3, with TRBD2 matching 7 bases. From germline, CDR1 is SEHNR and CDR2 FQNEAQ (reference sequence). The CDR3 totals 16 residues. J lost 2 bases, V lost 5 bases, and 10 bases had no gene match. The CDR3 DNA reads as TGTGCCAGCAGCCAAGCGGGGACTGCCATCACAGATACGCAGTATTTT. Translated: CASSQAGTAITDTQYF. The full variable domain, its missing parts supplied by reference TRBV7-9 and TRBJ2-3, is DTGVSQNPRHKITKRGQNVTFRCDPISEHNRLYWYRQTLGQGPEFLTYFQNEAQLEKSRLLSDRFSAERPKGSFSTLEIQRTEQGDSAMYLCASSQAGTAITDTQYFGPGTRLTVL.